This section outlines one T cell receptor (beta chain) sequence together with its context. What it binds is unknown. This sample stems from a study of T cell responses to AZD1222 COVID-19 vaccine. At the level of the study: The analysis combined second doses at about 4 or about 12 weeks.

Clones were sequenced by immunoSEQ multiplex PCR, and TCRdb holds only the in-frame ones, with some missing. The data hold some 47,000 clones, with approximately 86% observed a single time. The CDR3 length is 13 residues. V lost 5 bases to trimming and J lost 7 bases, with 13 bases between them. Broader study findings: Repertoire sampling happened only post peak T cell response.

The TCR originated in an adult in good health. The sequences come from peripheral blood, collected on day 0 of AZD1222 vaccination. This rearrangement joins TRBV12-3 or TRBV12-4 to TRBJ2-3; D uncertain. The CDR3 coding sequence is TGTGCCAGCAGTCCTCGGGCTTGGAATACGCAGTATTTT. It is translated as CASSPRAWNTQYF.